This is a list of T cell receptor beta chains from one sample in a study of blood T cell repertoires in COVID-19. Profiling relied on immunoSEQ multiplex PCR, and the TCRdb table lists in-frame clones only, not all of them. The sample includes approximately 70,000 clones, roughly four fifths of them seen just once. The sequencing sample was made of peripheral blood. These receptors all stem from a man aged 55 to 69 with COVID-19, enrolled during active disease. CDR3s include the opening cysteine and the closing phenylalanine or tryptophan. A D gene is named only where the DNA matches it firmly. The listing skips clone size in some rows; elsewhere it reads once, few, many or a size class.

.	TRBD1	TRBV6-5	TRBJ1-1	TGTGCCAGCAGTTACACGACAGGGGCCCCTGAAGCTTTCTTT	CASSYTTGAPEAFF
few	TRBD1	TRBV7-7	TRBJ2-2	TGTGCCAGCAGATCGGGACAGGCTGACACCGGGGAGCTGTTTTTT	CASRSGQADTGELFF
few	TRBD2	TRBV10-3	TRBJ2-1	TGTGCCATCATGGCGAGCGGGGCCCGAAATGAGCAGTTCTTC	CAIMASGARNEQFF
.	.	TRBV29-1	TRBJ1-3	TGCAGCCCTGACAGAGCTGGAAACACCATATATTTT	CSPDRAGNTIYF
.	.	TRBV12-2	TRBJ2-5	TGTGCAAGTCGCCCAGAGGGCCAGCGCCAGACCCAGTACTTC	CASRPEGQRQTQYF
.	.	TRBV21-1	TRBJ2-7	TGTGCCAGCAGCAAATCCAGGAGGATGAACGAGCAGTACTTC	CASSKSRRMNEQYF
few	.	TRBV21-1	TRBJ2-7	TGTGCCTTGGGAGGGCTCGAGCAGTACTTC	CALGGLEQYF
.	.	TRBV10-3	TRBJ2-5	TGTGCCATCAGCATTCAGGGTGGTTACGAGACCCAGTACTTC	CAISIQGGYETQYF
.	TRBD2	TRBV4-2	TRBJ2-1	TGTGCCAGCAGCCAAGGAGCGGGAGTAACCTACAATGAGCAGTTCTTC	CASSQGAGVTYNEQFF
.	.	TRBV5-1	TRBJ2-7	TGCGCCAGCAGCTCCGGGACTCTTGGAGGCGAGCAGTACTTC	CASSSGTLGGEQYF
few	.	TRBV25-1	TRBJ1-2	TGTGCCAGCAGTGGAGGCTATGGCTACACCTTC	CASSGGYGYTF
.	.	TRBV28	TRBJ1-5	TGTGCCAGCAGTTTTCAGGGCCCTAGAAGTCAGCCCCAGCATTTT	CASSFQGPRSQPQHF
.	TRBD1	TRBV2	TRBJ2-7	TGTGCCAGCAGTGAACGGACAGGACCCCACTACGAGCAGTACTTC	CASSERTGPHYEQYF
.	TRBD2	TRBV11-3	TRBJ2-1	TGTGCCAGCAGCTTGGTTAGCGGGGGGGCGGGTGAGCAGTTCTTC	CASSLVSGGAGEQFF
.	TRBD1	TRBV3-1/TRBV3-2	TRBJ1-6	TGTGCCAGCAGCCAAAACAGGGGCGAGAATTCACCCCTCCACTTT	CASSQNRGENSPLHF
once	.	TRBV7-9	TRBJ2-2	TGTGCCAGCACCTCAACCCGGGCCCGACGGGGAACCGGGGAGCTGTTTTTT	CASTSTRARRGTGELFF
few	TRBD1	TRBV7-9	TRBJ1-2	TGTGCCAGCAGTCGACAGGGAAACTATGGCTACACCTTC	CASSRQGNYGYTF
.	.	TRBV21-1	TRBJ2-1	TGTGCCAGCAGCCTAAATACCGGGACAGGGAACTACAATGAGCAGTTCTTC	CASSLNTGTGNYNEQFF
.	.	TRBV19	TRBJ1-5	TGTGCCAGTAGTATTCGGGAGAGCAATCAGCCCCAGCATTTT	CASSIRESNQPQHF
.	TRBD1	TRBV10-3	TRBJ2-1	TGTGCCATCAGCCTCGACAGGGGGCTTTATAATGAGCAGTTCTTC	CAISLDRGLYNEQFF
.	TRBD2	TRBV30	TRBJ2-3	TGTGCCTGGACCGTGGGAGGGGGCACAGATACGCAGTATTTT	CAWTVGGGTDTQYF
.	.	TRBV12-2	TRBJ1-1	TGTGCAAGTCGCTTAGGGAGGGGGACAGTACTTACTGAAGCTTTCTTT	CASRLGRGTVLTEAFF
.	.	TRBV27	TRBJ1-2	TGTGCCAGCAGTTTAGGAGGAATTCCATATGGCTACACCTTC	CASSLGGIPYGYTF
.	.	TRBV7-3	TRBJ2-5	TGTGCCAGCAGCCCCTCAACTACAGAGACCCAGTACTTC	CASSPSTTETQYF
once	.	TRBV5-1	TRBJ1-2	TGCGCCAGCAGCTTACAGGACACATCCTATGGCTACACCTTC	CASSLQDTSYGYTF
.	.	TRBV5-1	TRBJ1-1	TGCGCCAGCAGCTTGGCCAGGACAGAGAACACTGAAGCTTTCTTT	CASSLARTENTEAFF
few	TRBD2	TRBV5-6	TRBJ2-2	TGTGCCAGCAGCTTGCGGTTGCTAGCGGGAGTGGGCGGGGAGCTGTTTTTT	CASSLRLLAGVGGELFF
.	.	TRBV7-6	TRBJ1-5	TGTGCCAGCAGCGTCGGGGGGGACCAGCGCAATCAGCCCCAGCATTTT	CASSVGGDQRNQPQHF
.	TRBD2	TRBV5-4	TRBJ2-3	TGTGCCAGCAGCTTGAGTGGCGGGGGACTTACAGATACGCAGTATTTT	CASSLSGGGLTDTQYF
.	.	TRBV27	TRBJ2-3	TGTGCCAGCAGGGGTCTGGGGGCCACAGATACGCAGTATTTT	CASRGLGATDTQYF
.	.	TRBV27	TRBJ1-2	TGTGCCAGCAGTATCAGGGAAGACTATGGCTACACCTTC	CASSIREDYGYTF
.	TRBD2	TRBV7-3	TRBJ2-1	TGTGCCAGCAGCTTAAGCGGTGGGAGGGCCTACAATGAGCAGTTCTTC	CASSLSGGRAYNEQFF
.	.	TRBV6-1	TRBJ1-2	TGTGCCAGCAGTGAGTCGTTTGGCTACACCTTC	CASSESFGYTF
.	TRBD1	TRBV6-5	TRBJ1-1	TGTGCCAGCCAAAAGACAGGGGGCTTGGCCACTGAAGCTTTCTTT	CASQKTGGLATEAFF
.	.	TRBV3-1/TRBV3-2	TRBJ1-6	TGTGCCAGCAGCCAAGACAGGGCCCCTGGTAATTCACCCCTCCACTTT	CASSQDRAPGNSPLHF
.	.	TRBV14	TRBJ2-1	TGTGCCAGCAGCCACCGCGGGGGCTCAGCGAATGAGCAGTTCTTC	CASSHRGGSANEQFF
.	.	TRBV19	TRBJ1-1	TGTGCCAGTAGTAAACCGTCTTTAGACACTGAAGCTTTCTTT	CASSKPSLDTEAFF
.	.	TRBV10-2	TRBJ2-3	TGCGCCAGCAGTGACAGGGGTTACACAGATACGCAGTATTTT	CASSDRGYTDTQYF
.	TRBD2	TRBV7-2	TRBJ2-7	TGTGCCAGCAGCTTAGTCGCCAGCGGGGGGTACGAGCAGTACTTC	CASSLVASGGYEQYF
.	.	TRBV30	TRBJ2-3	TGTGCCTGGAGTGTCAGGGCCGGGGGGCAGTATTTT	CAWSVRAGGQYF
.	.	TRBV4-1	TRBJ1-2	TGCGCCAGCGCGGCACGGGGGGCTTCTAACTATGGCTACACCTTC	CASAARGASNYGYTF
.	.	TRBV18	TRBJ2-3	TGTGCCAGCTCACCGAGCGGCACAGATACGCAGTATTTT	CASSPSGTDTQYF
few	TRBD2	TRBV5-1	TRBJ2-2	TGCGCCAGCTTCGAATTCCCGGGACTAGCCGAAACCGGGGAGCTGTTTTTT	CASFEFPGLAETGELFF
.	.	TRBV30	TRBJ1-3	TGTGCCTGGAGTGCTTCTGGAAACACCATATATTTT	CAWSASGNTIYF
.	.	TRBV3-1/TRBV3-2	TRBJ1-5	TGTGCCAGCAGCCTAGGCTCAGGGTCTGGCAATCAGCCCCAGCATTTT	CASSLGSGSGNQPQHF
.	TRBD2	TRBV13	TRBJ2-1	TGTGCCAGCAGCCCGCTTGGTCTAGCGGGCCTTCCGTTCTTC	CASSPLGLAGLPFF
.	.	TRBV5-1	TRBJ2-3	TGCGCCAGCAGCCCCGGTCTCGCAGATACGCAGTATTTT	CASSPGLADTQYF
.	.	TRBV28	TRBJ1-2	TGTGCCAGCAGTCTCACGGGACTGCTCGGAAATGGCTACACCTTC	CASSLTGLLGNGYTF
.	TRBD1	TRBV2	TRBJ1-5	TGTGCCAGCACAACAGGGGGTTCTCGAGCCCAGCATTTT	CASTTGGSRAQHF
.	.	TRBV20-1	TRBJ1-1	TGCAGTGCTAGCTTGAACACTGAAGCTTTCTTT	CSASLNTEAFF
.	TRBD1	TRBV5-5	TRBJ2-7	TGTGCCAGCAGCTTACTGGGACAGGGGGCCTCCTACGAGCAGTACTTC	CASSLLGQGASYEQYF
.	.	TRBV7-9	TRBJ1-2	TGTGCCAGCAGCCAATTTCAGGGGTCTGGCTACACCTTC	CASSQFQGSGYTF